Listed below are T cell receptor beta chains from one sample, sequenced in a study of early T cells in non-severe SARS-CoV-2 infection. MiXCR was run by TCRdb on the 5' RACE reads, yielding one entry per CDR3 protein. The data contain 45,000 to 70,000 distinct CDR3 sequences, about 8% of them singletons. The specimen comprised whole blood, sampled at baseline. All receptors derive from an adult who was a healthcare worker with PCR-confirmed SARS-CoV-2 infection or an uninfected control (not recorded which). The CDR3 runs from the conserved cysteine through the conserved F or W. D genes are given only for firm matches. Rows may omit the clone size; those that give it use once, few, many or a size class.

size | J | D | V | DNA | CDR3
few | TRBJ2-2 | TRBD1 | TRBV9 | TGTGCCAGCAGCGCCCGGACAGGGGCCGGGGAGCTGTTTTTT | CASSARTGAGELFF
- | TRBJ2-3 | TRBD2 | TRBV2 | TGTGCCAGCAGCGGGACTAGCGCCAATACGCAGTATTTT | CASSGTSANTQYF
few | TRBJ1-1 | TRBD1 | TRBV29-1 | TGCAGCATACCCCGGGGGAGACAGGGGACCGAAGCTTTCTTT | CSIPRGRQGTEAFF
many | TRBJ2-5 | - | TRBV7-9 | TGTGCCAGCAGCTCAACCCCAACTAGTTTCGAGACCCAGTACTTC | CASSSTPTSFETQYF
many | TRBJ2-1 | TRBD2 | TRBV6-4 | TGTGCCAGCAGTGCCACCGGGACTAGCGCGGTGAATGAGCAGTTCTTC | CASSATGTSAVNEQFF
many | TRBJ1-2 | - | TRBV12-3/TRBV12-4 | TGTGCCGCCACGCGGGACCTCACTCCAAATGGCGGCTACACCTTC | CAATRDLTPNGGYTF
- | TRBJ2-6 | TRBD2 | TRBV6-2/TRBV6-3 | TGTGCCAGCAGTTACAGGCCAGCGGGAGGCTCTGGGGCCAACGTCCTGACTTTC | CASSYRPAGGSGANVLTF
- | TRBJ2-1 | TRBD2 | TRBV12-3/TRBV12-4 | TGTGCCAGCAGTCCCCGGACTAGCGATTACAATGAGCAGTTCTTC | CASSPRTSDYNEQFF
- | TRBJ2-2 | - | TRBV12-3/TRBV12-4 | TGTGCCAGCAGTCTCTCGTCCGGGGAGCTGTTTTTT | CASSLSSGELFF
many | TRBJ2-6 | - | TRBV9 | TGTGCCAGCAGCTGGAGCTCTGGGGCCAACGTCCTGACTTTC | CASSWSSGANVLTF
many | TRBJ2-7 | - | TRBV7-6 | TGTGCCAGCAGCTTACGTCGGACGTACGAGCAGTACTTC | CASSLRRTYEQYF
many | TRBJ2-4 | - | TRBV10-3 | TGTGCCATCAGTGAGCCGGGAGAGACTAAAAACATTCAGTACTTC | CAISEPGETKNIQYF
many | TRBJ2-5 | TRBD2 | TRBV5-6 | TGTGCCAGCAGCCCTGGGACTAGCGGGACTGGGGAGACCCAGTACTTC | CASSPGTSGTGETQYF
- | TRBJ1-5 | - | TRBV5-3 | TGTGCCAGAAGCCCCCGCAGGGTTGGGAGCGCCGGGCCCCAGCATTTT | CARSPRRVGSAGPQHF
- | TRBJ2-7 | TRBD1 | TRBV10-1 | TGCGCCAGCAGTGAGTCACAGGGGCCCTACGAGCAGTACTTC | CASSESQGPYEQYF
few | TRBJ2-6 | - | TRBV2 | TGTGCCAGCAAGCTTAGACTCGGGCAAAGCTCTGGGGCCAACGTCCTGACTTTC | CASKLRLGQSSGANVLTF
- | TRBJ2-7 | - | TRBV30 | TGTGCCTGGAGCGTCGGAAAGTACGAGCAGTACTTC | CAWSVGKYEQYF
many | TRBJ2-3 | - | TRBV29-1 | TGCAGCGGTCGGGACTCCGTGTCTCTTCGGTCGTCTAGCACAGATACGCAGTATTTT | CSGRDSVSLRSSSTDTQYF
few | TRBJ2-3 | - | TRBV6-5 | TGTGCCAGCAGTTATTCTAGCGTCGACCGCACAGATACGCAGTATTTT | CASSYSSVDRTDTQYF
many | TRBJ1-5 | - | TRBV12-3/TRBV12-4 | TGTGCCAGCAGTTTTTTGAGGGAAAGGCCCCAGCATTTT | CASSFLRERPQHF
many | TRBJ2-7 | TRBD1 | TRBV27 | TGTGCCAGCAGCCCCAAAGTGACAGGGGATGAGCAGTACTTC | CASSPKVTGDEQYF
few | TRBJ2-1 | TRBD1 | TRBV20-1 | TGCAGTGCTAGAGACCTCCTTGACAGGGGTACTGAGCAGTTCTTC | CSARDLLDRGTEQFF
many | TRBJ2-3 | - | TRBV2 | TGTGCCAGCGGGGCGGGATTAGTGACAGATACGCAGTATTTT | CASGAGLVTDTQYF
- | TRBJ2-3 | - | TRBV12-3/TRBV12-4 | TGTGCCAGCAGTCCTCTTCTGGATACGCAGTATTTT | CASSPLLDTQYF
many | TRBJ2-1 | TRBD2 | TRBV19 | TGTGCCAGTAGGGGACTAGCGGGAGTATACAATGAGCAGTTCTTC | CASRGLAGVYNEQFF
- | TRBJ2-1 | TRBD2 | TRBV28 | TGTGCCAGCAGTATGATAGCGGGCTACAATGAGCAGTTCTTC | CASSMIAGYNEQFF
many | TRBJ2-5 | - | TRBV10-3 | TGTGCCATCAGTGAGCGCGGGGCGCAGGAGACCCAGTACTTC | CAISERGAQETQYF
many | TRBJ2-1 | TRBD1 | TRBV11-2 | TGTGCCAGCAGCTTCGCAGGGGGCTCCTACAATGAGCAGTTCTTC | CASSFAGGSYNEQFF
few | TRBJ2-1 | TRBD2 | TRBV11-3 | TGTGCCAGCAGCTGGAGCGGGAGTAGAAATGAGCAGTTCTTC | CASSWSGSRNEQFF
few | TRBJ1-6 | - | TRBV4-1 | TGCGCCAGCAGCAGACTCCCCTGGGGTAATTCACCCCTCCACTTT | CASSRLPWGNSPLHF
few | TRBJ2-5 | - | TRBV6-6 | TGTGCCACCCGATGGAAAGGTTGGGAGACCCAGTACTTC | CATRWKGWETQYF
once | TRBJ2-5 | TRBD1 | TRBV5-1 | TGCGCCAGCAGAAGTACAGGGGGCCAAGAGACCCAGTACTTC | CASRSTGGQETQYF
few | TRBJ2-3 | - | TRBV12-2 | TGTGCAAGTCGCTTACCACGAGTGGCTAGCGGGAAGGGAGGGAGGACAGATACGCAGTATTTT | CASRLPRVASGKGGRTDTQYF
few | TRBJ2-7 | - | TRBV2 | TGTGCCAGCAGCCGGACAGAGCAGTACTTC | CASSRTEQYF
few | TRBJ2-1 | - | TRBV5-1 | TGCGCCAGCAGGAACAGGGAGGTAATCGATGAGCAGTTCTTC | CASRNREVIDEQFF